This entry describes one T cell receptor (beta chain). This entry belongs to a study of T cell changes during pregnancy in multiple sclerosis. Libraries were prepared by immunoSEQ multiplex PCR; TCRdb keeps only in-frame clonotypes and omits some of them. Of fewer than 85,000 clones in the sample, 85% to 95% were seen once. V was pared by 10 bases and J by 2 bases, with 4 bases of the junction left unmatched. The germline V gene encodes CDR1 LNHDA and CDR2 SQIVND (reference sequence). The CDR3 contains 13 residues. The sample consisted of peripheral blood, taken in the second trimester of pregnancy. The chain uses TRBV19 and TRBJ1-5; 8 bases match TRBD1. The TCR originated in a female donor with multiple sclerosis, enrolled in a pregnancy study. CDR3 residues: CATDRAGNQPQHF. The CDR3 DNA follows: TGTGCCACGGACAGGGCGGGCAATCAGCCCCAGCATTTT.